Included here is one T cell receptor (beta chain) sequence, with context. This clone was counted a few times. Its antigen remains undetermined. The sample holds no much larger clone one base away, and base qualities are not on file. The sample's treatment or condition, from its label and the paper: oral pan-JAK inhibitor, 5-10 mg twice daily. Lesional scalp punch biopsies and peripheral blood were obtained from alopecia areata patients. PBMCs were separated by density centrifugation and stained for CD3, CD4 and CD8, after which CD4+ and CD8+ T cells were sorted on a FACSAria. Library creation used the immunoSEQ multiplex PCR assay. For TCR sequencing, RNA was extracted from every sample and reverse transcribed into cDNA to serve as template. First-strand cDNA was synthesized using SuperScript III with a 2:1 mix of oligo-dT and random hexamers. Amplification bias was assessed with a synthetic immune receptor repertoire, and residual bias was removed computationally. Processing in the source paper ran as follows. Raw reads were preprocessed for error removal, and CDR3 was defined according to IMGT conventions as running from the conserved cysteine to phenylalanine. Clonality was calculated as 1 minus Shannon entropy normalized by log2 of the number of productive unique TCRs. Whether scalp clones were CD4 or CD8 was inferred by matching scalp TCRbeta sequences against CD4 and CD8 repertoires sorted from blood. TCRdb carries this immuneACCESS record with in-frame sequences only. Its versions omit some clonotypes, under half of them owing to an unresolved V gene in the studies checked, with the rest unexplained. V, J and clone size were drawn from that table, and D and trimming were deduced from the DNA. In all, the sample holds 180,000 or so clones, and around 49% of those were seen once. The ten largest clones add up to over 9% of the sample.

CDR1 and CDR2 are drawn from the germline V gene: SGHAT, FQNNGV. V is cut by 5 bases and J by 10 bases, and the space between the germline ends is 12 bases. CDR3 length: 12 amino acids, cysteine to phenylalanine. Just CDR3 DNA is preserved here, 36 bases in frame from base 1. The source of the sample is a study of CD8+ T cells in alopecia areata (dated by TCRdb to the late 2010s). In terms of the full investigation: The treated patients took part in an open-label pilot trial in which moderate-to-severe alopecia areata was treated with oral tofacitinib at 5 to 10 mg twice daily. Tofacitinib was given for 6 to 18 months, followed by 6 months of follow-up off drug to assess delayed response and recurrence. In treated patients, disease severity was measured using the SALT score, which gives the percentage of scalp surface area affected. The study used high-throughput TCRbeta sequencing to examine T cell clonal expansion in alopecia areata, in both the C3H/HeJ mouse model and human patients. Human TCRbeta sequencing covered scalp tissue and sorted CD4+ and CD8+ peripheral blood T cells from patchy and totalis/universalis alopecia areata patients and healthy controls. Biopsies were taken from tofacitinib-treated patients at baseline and at 4 and 24 weeks of treatment, and a later scalp biopsy was taken in several of the tofacitinib-treated patients. Scalp clonality was compared across normal scalp (n=4), patchy alopecia areata scalp (n=8), and alopecia totalis/universalis scalp (n=8). RNA was extracted with the PAXgene miRNA kit for fixed scalp, the miRNeasy kit for PBMCs, and the RNeasy kit for mouse skin. TCRbeta CDR3 regions were amplified by immunoSEQ multiplex PCR with 35 Vbeta forward and 13 Jbeta reverse primers. The research as a whole found: Because the treated cohort was small and included a single nonresponder, larger studies are needed to assess links between baseline CD8+ expansion and response. Tofacitinib significantly lowered scalp clonality and the number of expanded CD8+ clones among the top 100 scalp clones. During tofacitinib treatment, many expanded lesional clones stuck around in both scalp and blood, and this persistence may partly explain why relapse happens after treatment is stopped. Compared with mice, TCR sequences shared between patients were less clear, possibly partly because of HLA diversity across the patient population. Resident alphabeta T cells in normal human skin are also sequenced, complicating scalp TCR repertoire analysis, unlike mouse skin dominated by gammadelta T cells. Lesional scalp, especially in alopecia totalis/universalis, showed higher clonality and more expanded CD8+ clones than normal scalp, suggesting antigenic drive.

The material sequenced was CD8+ T cells sorted from blood, taken between weeks 51 and 54, from a patient treated with tofacitinib. The clonotype originates from a human donor with alopecia areata. The sequence is built from TRBV11-2 and TRBJ2-1; the D gene cannot be named for sure. CDR3 sequence: CASSDTGREQFF. The bases read TGTGCCAGCAGCGATACTGGGCGGGAGCAGTTCTTC.